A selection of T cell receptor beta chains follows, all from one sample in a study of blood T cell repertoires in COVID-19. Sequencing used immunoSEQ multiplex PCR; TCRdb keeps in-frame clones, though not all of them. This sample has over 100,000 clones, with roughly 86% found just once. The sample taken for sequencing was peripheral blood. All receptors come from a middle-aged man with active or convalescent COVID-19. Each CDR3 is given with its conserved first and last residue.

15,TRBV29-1,CSVGSGQVTKETQYF
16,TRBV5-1,CASSVSGTSSNQPQHF
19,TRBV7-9,CASSLVRLAGGLFGNEQFF
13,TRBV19,CASRYSQGSPLHF
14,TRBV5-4,CASSWSADNYGYTF
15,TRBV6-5,CASRDRGLNTDTQYF
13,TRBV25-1,CASSVGTVSQQYF
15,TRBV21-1,CASSPDSTSYNEQFF
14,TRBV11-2,CASSPQDRYNEQFF
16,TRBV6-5,CASSYSRTSGENEQFF
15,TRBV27,CASSFGQGNNSPLHF
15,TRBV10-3,CAISGPNPSTDTQYF
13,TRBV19,CASSIGTGFEAFF
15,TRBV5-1,CASSEGQGAGEKLFF
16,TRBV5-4,CASSLGAGFLNTEAFF
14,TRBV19,CASRHGTGGNEQFF
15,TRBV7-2,CASSLWSGGDNEQFF
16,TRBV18,CASSPPSLNSGNTIYF
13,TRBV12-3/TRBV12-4,CASSSVDKGVQYF
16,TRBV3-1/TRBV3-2,CASSPPGQGADGELFF
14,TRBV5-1,CASSLQGGNTEAFF
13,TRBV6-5,CASSSQEQGEQYF
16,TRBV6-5,CASSYSIRSYNSPLHF
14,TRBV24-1,CATSDSLAGNTIYF
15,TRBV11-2,CASSFVGTGYTEAFF
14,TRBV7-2,CASSLDPSGNEQFF
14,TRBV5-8,CASSYTSNTGELFF
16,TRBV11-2,CASSFRGTGNTDTQYF
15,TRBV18,CASSPRGGDGTEAFF
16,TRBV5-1,CASSLARETGTDTQYF
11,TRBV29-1,CSARQAYEQYF
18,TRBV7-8,CASSLLPITGDSGNTIYF
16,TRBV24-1,CATSDKLAGVTGELFF
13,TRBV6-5,CASSYSGRDGYTF
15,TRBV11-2,CASSLTGQGTNEQYF
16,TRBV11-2,CASSFGRTALLYEQYF
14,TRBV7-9,CASNHGTDHNEQFF
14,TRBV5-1,CASSSRQGAAEQFF
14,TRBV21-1,CASSITGGNQPQHF
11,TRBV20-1,CSANRVTEAFF
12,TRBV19,CASSIPGDTIYF
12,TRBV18,CASSPREDTQYF
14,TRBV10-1,CASSTSGGKDEQFF